The clone carrying this T cell receptor (beta chain) was counted a few times. Its antigen is as yet unknown. The sample comes from a study of cytomegalovirus exposure and HLA in healthy donors. Study-level results: TCR beta V- and J-gene trimming was later associated with a missense DCLRE1C variant. Using a false discovery rate of 0.05, a later analysis showed that 16,951 TCR beta sequences were associated with HLA alleles. As was reported, the classifier diagnosed cytomegalovirus status with high specificity and sensitivity. Within the data, a cluster of highly shared sequence variants was likely a sequencing artifact.

PCR was performed using 60 Vbeta and 13 Jbeta primers. Sequencing was performed with immunoSEQ multiplex PCR; in TCRdb, only in-frame clones are kept and a portion is missing. The profile shows under 200,000 clones, almost 75% of them singletons. Germline lookup yields CDR1 SEHNR and CDR2 FQNEAQ (reference sequence). The CDR3 has 13 residues. Trimming pared 6 bases from V and 4 bases from J, leaving 12 bases between. Sequences were obtained from PBMCs. The chain links TRBV7-9 to TRBJ1-1; no clear D gene. This TCR came from a woman aged 18-35 years in good health and CMV-seropositive. CDR3 loop: CASRSEGFTEAFF. As DNA, the CDR3 is TGTGCCAGCAGATCTGAGGGTTTCACTGAAGCTTTCTTT.